The present T cell receptor beta chain was sequenced within a study of T cell repertoires in cytomegalovirus infection. In the study overall: The study used recently identified HLA-C-restricted and well-studied HLA-B-restricted CMV epitopes. Both a matching HLA type and CMV infection were indicated by public TCR beta signatures. Broader study findings: In two of eight donors, the top clonotype was HLA-C-restricted CMV-specific. Accumulated public TCR beta family frequency recognized individuals carrying CMV together with the relevant HLA.

There are a few counts of this clonotype. Its matching antigen is unknown. Using its own MiXCR run on the reads, TCRdb lists one record per CDR3 protein. The profile shows about 770,000 distinct CDR3 sequences, just under 30% of them singletons. The receptor was derived from a human donor in good health (CMV status not recorded). Some clones in this sample may be carry-over from other donors' samples. The input for sequencing was cultured CD8+ T cells from PBMCs, taken from culture after CMV antigen stimulation.

CDR3 sequence reads: CASSQEVAGQAKNIQYF. The CDR3 DNA reads TGTGCCAGCAGCCAAGAAGTAGCGGGCCAAGCCAAAAACATTCAGTACTTC. The chain uses TRBV4-2 and TRBJ2-4; 7 bases are shared with TRBD2. V trimming: 0 bases; J trimming: 0 bases; junction bases outside the gene matches: 5. CDR3 length equals 17 residues. Germline V gene data show CDR1 as LGHNA and CDR2 as YNFKEQ.